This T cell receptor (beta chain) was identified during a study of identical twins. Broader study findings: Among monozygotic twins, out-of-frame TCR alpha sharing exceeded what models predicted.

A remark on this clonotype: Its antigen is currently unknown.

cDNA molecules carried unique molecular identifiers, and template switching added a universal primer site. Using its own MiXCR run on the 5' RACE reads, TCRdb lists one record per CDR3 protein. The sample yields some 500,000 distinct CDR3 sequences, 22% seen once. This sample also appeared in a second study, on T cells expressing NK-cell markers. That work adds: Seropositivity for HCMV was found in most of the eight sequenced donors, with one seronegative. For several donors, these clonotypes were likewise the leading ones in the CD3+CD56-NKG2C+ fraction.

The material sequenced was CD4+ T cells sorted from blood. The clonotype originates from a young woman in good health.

Written as DNA, the CDR3 is TGCGCCAGCAGCCGCGGCTTCAGGGAGCGAGATTCACCCCTCCACTTT. Translation gives CASSRGFRERDSPLHF. V gene TRBV4-1 combines with J gene TRBJ1-6, with D maybe TRBD1 (5 bases). V was pared by 4 bases and J by 8 bases, with 18 bases between. The CDR3 spans 16 residues. Per the germline V gene, CDR1 is MGHRA and CDR2 is YSYEKL.